This paragraph reports one T cell receptor beta chain. The sample belongs to a study of technical replicates of blood from several donors. TCRdb keeps only in-frame clones here, not all; method: immunoSEQ multiplex PCR. This sample has about 44,000 clones, with about 96% found just once. The CDR3 sequence is 14 residues long. Trimming took 2 bases from V and 2 from J; bases not matched to a gene: 2. Germline V CDR1 and CDR2: LGHNA, YSLEER. The V call is TRBV4-3, the J call TRBJ2-7; the match to TRBD1 covers 8 bases. What was sequenced was T cells isolated from PBMCs. The receptor's source is a human donor in good health. CDR3 nucleotides: TGCGCCAGCAGCCAAACAGGGGGTGCCTACGAGCAGTACTTC. Translation gives CASSQTGGAYEQYF.